The rows below give T cell receptor beta chains drawn from one sample of a study of blood T cell repertoires in COVID-19. The assay was immunoSEQ multiplex PCR, and TCRdb's table has in-frame clones only and misses some. The sample carries approximately 350,000 clones, 75% to 90% recorded once. Sequenced input: PBMCs or T cells enriched from blood (not recorded which). Receptors were obtained from a man aged 18-30 years who had recovered from COVID-19. Both conserved end residues are part of each CDR3. A D gene is named only where the DNA matches it firmly.

TRBD1	TRBV15	TRBJ1-5	CATSRGQGAVQPQHF
-	TRBV9	TRBJ2-3	CASSYYSVGRDTDTQYF
-	TRBV30	TRBJ2-3	CAWIRTGIRTDTQYF
-	TRBV21-1	TRBJ2-7	CASSNGGAYAYEQYF
TRBD1	TRBV5-1	TRBJ1-1	CASSLGQGALNTEAFF
TRBD1	TRBV5-5	TRBJ2-7	CASSLGALGQGNYEQYF
TRBD1	TRBV3-1/TRBV3-2	TRBJ2-2	CASSQDRGDTGELFF
TRBD1	TRBV14	TRBJ1-2	CASSADRGRGYTF
TRBD1	TRBV15	TRBJ1-5	CATSGGQGYQPQHF
-	TRBV19	TRBJ1-2	CASSKGTMNYGYTF
-	TRBV7-2	TRBJ2-3	CASSAQDVSVADTQYF
TRBD1	TRBV4-3	TRBJ1-5	CASSQVVTGVQPQHF
TRBD1	TRBV27	TRBJ1-2	CASSFRDRGNGYTF
TRBD2	TRBV3-1/TRBV3-2	TRBJ2-1	CASSHNAGVTEQFF
TRBD2	TRBV7-3	TRBJ2-1	CASSPKLAGGYNEQFF
-	TRBV5-1	TRBJ2-5	CASSSGDYPQETQYF
-	TRBV9	TRBJ1-6	CASSPRGLGNSPLHF
-	TRBV6-5	TRBJ2-1	CASTLGNEQFF
TRBD1	TRBV29-1	TRBJ1-3	CSVWDRGGGNTIYF
-	TRBV7-2	TRBJ2-1	CASSLAGAAYNEQFF
-	TRBV7-2	TRBJ1-2	CASSWGLYGYTF
-	TRBV2	TRBJ2-7	CASSRGGYEQYF
TRBD1	TRBV19	TRBJ1-2	CASSSQGANYGYTF
TRBD1	TRBV7-2	TRBJ1-2	CASSSRGDRGMANYGYTF
TRBD2	TRBV5-1	TRBJ2-7	CASSIAGVSYEQYF
TRBD2	TRBV7-2	TRBJ2-3	CASTWGGTDTQYF
TRBD2	TRBV7-2	TRBJ2-3	CASSLVGTSGVDTQYF
-	TRBV4-1	TRBJ2-7	CASSQVARVSYEQYF
-	TRBV11-2	TRBJ1-3	CASSLEGTLSGNTIYF
-	TRBV19	TRBJ1-6	CASTFSSAYNSPLHF
-	TRBV7-3	TRBJ2-2	CASSLVGDGSGELFF
-	TRBV6-1	TRBJ1-2	CASSEVQGTINGYTF
-	TRBV7-2	TRBJ2-1	CASSRAQGWNEQFF
-	TRBV7-2	TRBJ1-6	CASSRLLGEGSPLHF
TRBD1	TRBV4-1	TRBJ1-4	CASSTGGNEKLFF
TRBD1	TRBV7-2	TRBJ1-3	CASSLDRQYSGNTIYF
-	TRBV7-2	TRBJ2-1	CASSPRGGLASYNEQFF
-	TRBV11-2	TRBJ1-1	CASTKQPSNTEAFF
-	TRBV5-6	TRBJ1-3	CASSPASGSGNTIYF
TRBD1	TRBV28	TRBJ2-7	CASTRHRGTYEQYF
TRBD2	TRBV5-1	TRBJ2-3	CASSRGLAGGGDTQYF
-	TRBV18	TRBJ2-7	CASSQGSAYEQYF
-	TRBV5-1	TRBJ2-2	CASSMLAANTGELFF
TRBD1	TRBV28	TRBJ2-7	CASSSYYRGDEQYF
-	TRBV9	TRBJ1-3	CASSIQGDSGNTIYF
TRBD2	TRBV27	TRBJ2-7	CASSARLAGFHEQYF
TRBD1	TRBV9	TRBJ1-1	CASSASRGPHLGAFF
TRBD1	TRBV6-5	TRBJ1-1	CASSPPGQGNTEAFF
TRBD2	TRBV30	TRBJ2-7	CAWSVVAGGYEQYF
TRBD2	TRBV11-1	TRBJ2-1	CASSQTGTSTYNEQFF
TRBD1	TRBV6-5	TRBJ1-1	CASSKEQGETEAFF
TRBD2	TRBV4-1	TRBJ2-7	CASSQLYSGGSYEQYF
TRBD2	TRBV4-2	TRBJ2-3	CASSQGTSGRASSGDTQYF
-	TRBV10-3	TRBJ2-3	CAISEELGAGRTQYF